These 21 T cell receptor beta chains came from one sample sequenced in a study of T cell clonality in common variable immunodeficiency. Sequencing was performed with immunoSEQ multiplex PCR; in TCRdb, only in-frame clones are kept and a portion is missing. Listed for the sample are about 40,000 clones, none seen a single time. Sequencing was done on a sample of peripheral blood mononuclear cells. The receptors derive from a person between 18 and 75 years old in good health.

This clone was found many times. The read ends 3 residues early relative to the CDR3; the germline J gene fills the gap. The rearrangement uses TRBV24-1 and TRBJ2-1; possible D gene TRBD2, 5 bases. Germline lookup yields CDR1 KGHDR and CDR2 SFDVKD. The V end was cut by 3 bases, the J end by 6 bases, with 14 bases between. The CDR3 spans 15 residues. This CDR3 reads CATSDVGERSNEQFF. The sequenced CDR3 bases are TGTGCCACCAGTGATGTCGGGGAGCGAAGCAATGAG.

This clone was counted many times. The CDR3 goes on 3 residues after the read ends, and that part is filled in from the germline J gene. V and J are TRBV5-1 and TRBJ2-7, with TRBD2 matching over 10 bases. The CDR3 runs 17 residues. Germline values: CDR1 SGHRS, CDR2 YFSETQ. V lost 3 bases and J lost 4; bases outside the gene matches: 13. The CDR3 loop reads CASSSDSPAGGPYEQYF. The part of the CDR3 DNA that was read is TGCGCCAGCAGCTCCGACTCGCCAGCGGGAGGGCCGTACGAG.

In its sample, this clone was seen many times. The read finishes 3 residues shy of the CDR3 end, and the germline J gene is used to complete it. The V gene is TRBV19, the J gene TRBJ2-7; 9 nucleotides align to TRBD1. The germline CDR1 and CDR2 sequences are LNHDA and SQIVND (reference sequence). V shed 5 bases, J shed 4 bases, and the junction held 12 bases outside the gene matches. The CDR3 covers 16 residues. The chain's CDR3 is CASSLKGQGFRYEQYF. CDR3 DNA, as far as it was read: TGTGCCAGTAGTCTTAAGGGACAGGGCTTTCGGTACGAG.

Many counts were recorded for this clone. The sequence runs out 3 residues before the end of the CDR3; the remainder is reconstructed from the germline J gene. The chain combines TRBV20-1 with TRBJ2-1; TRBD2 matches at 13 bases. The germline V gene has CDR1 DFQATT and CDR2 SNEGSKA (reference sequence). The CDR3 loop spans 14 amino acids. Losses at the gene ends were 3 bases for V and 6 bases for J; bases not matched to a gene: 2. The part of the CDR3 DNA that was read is TGCAGTGCTAGGACTAGCGGGGGGTCCAATGAG. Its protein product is CSARTSGGSNE. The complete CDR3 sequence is CSARTSGGSNEQFF.

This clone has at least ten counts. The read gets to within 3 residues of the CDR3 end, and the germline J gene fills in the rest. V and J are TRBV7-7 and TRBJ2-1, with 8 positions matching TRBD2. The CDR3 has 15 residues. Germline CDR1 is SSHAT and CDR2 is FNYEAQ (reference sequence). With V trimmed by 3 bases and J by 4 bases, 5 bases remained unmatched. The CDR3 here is CASSFRLANYNEQFF. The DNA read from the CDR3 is TGTGCCAGCAGCTTCCGACTAGCGAATTACAATGAG.

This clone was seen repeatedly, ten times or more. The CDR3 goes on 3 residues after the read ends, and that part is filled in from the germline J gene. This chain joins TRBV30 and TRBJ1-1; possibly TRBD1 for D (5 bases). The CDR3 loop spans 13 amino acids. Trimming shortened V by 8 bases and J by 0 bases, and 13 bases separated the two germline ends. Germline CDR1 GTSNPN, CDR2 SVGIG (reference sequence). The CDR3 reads CALQGLMNTEAFF. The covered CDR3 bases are TGTGCCCTTCAGGGACTGATGAACACTGAA. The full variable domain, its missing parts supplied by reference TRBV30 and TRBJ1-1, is SQTIHQWPATLVQPVGSPLSLECTVEGTSNPNLYWYRQAAGRGLQLLFYSVGIGQISSEVPQNLSASRPQDRQFILSSKKLLLSDSGFYLCALQGLMNTEAFFGQGTRLTVV.

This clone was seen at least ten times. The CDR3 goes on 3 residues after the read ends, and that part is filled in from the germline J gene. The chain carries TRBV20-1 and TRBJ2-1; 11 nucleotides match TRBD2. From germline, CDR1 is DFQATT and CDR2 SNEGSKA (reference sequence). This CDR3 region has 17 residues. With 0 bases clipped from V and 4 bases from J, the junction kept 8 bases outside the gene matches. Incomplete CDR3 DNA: TGCAGTGCTAGAGATTTCCTGACTAGCGGGAATTACAATGAG. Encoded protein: CSARDFLTSGNYNE. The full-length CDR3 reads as CSARDFLTSGNYNEQFF.

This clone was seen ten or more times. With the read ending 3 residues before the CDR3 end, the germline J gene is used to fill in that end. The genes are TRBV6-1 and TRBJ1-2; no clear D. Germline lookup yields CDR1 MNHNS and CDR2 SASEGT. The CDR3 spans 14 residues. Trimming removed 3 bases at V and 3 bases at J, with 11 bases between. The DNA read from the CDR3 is TGTGCCAGCAGTGATTTCCAACGGGACTATGGC. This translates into CASSDFQRDYG. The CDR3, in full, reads CASSDFQRDYGYTF.

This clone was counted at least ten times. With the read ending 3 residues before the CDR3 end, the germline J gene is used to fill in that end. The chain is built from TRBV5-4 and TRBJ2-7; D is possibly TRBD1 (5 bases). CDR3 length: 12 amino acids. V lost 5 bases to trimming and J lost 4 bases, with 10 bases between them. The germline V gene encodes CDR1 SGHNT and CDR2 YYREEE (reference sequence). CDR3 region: CASSLPGYEQYF. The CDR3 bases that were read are TGTGCCAGCAGTCTCCCAGGGTACGAG.

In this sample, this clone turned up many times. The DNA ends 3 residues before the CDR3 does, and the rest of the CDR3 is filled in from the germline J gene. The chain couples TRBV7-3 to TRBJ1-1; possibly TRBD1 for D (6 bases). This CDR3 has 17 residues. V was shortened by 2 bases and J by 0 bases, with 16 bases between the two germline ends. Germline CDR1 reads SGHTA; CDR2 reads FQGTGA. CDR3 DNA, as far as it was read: TGTGCCAGCAGCTTAGCTCCTTCGGACAGAGTGAACACTGAA. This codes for CASSLAPSDRVNTE. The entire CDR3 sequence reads CASSLAPSDRVNTEAFF.

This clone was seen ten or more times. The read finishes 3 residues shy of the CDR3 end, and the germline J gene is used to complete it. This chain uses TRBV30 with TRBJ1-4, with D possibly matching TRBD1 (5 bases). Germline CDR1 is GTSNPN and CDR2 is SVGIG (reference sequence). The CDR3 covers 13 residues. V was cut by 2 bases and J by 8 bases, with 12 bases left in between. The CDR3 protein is CAWSLGVLEKLFF. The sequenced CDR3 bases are TGTGCCTGGAGTCTAGGGGTGTTAGAAAAA.

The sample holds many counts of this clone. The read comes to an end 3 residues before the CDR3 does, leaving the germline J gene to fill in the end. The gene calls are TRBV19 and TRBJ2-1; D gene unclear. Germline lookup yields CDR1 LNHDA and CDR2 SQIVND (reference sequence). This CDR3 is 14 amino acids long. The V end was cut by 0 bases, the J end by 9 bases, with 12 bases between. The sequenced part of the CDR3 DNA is TGTGCCAGTAGTATAGATCTAGGTTTCGGTGAG. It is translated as CASSIDLGFGE. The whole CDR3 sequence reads CASSIDLGFGEQFF.

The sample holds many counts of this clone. The part of the CDR3 DNA that was read is TGTGCCAGTAGCCCTCAGGGCGGGGGCTATGGC. This gives the protein CASSPQGGGYG. The whole CDR3 is CASSPQGGGYGYTF. This rearrangement joins TRBV19 to TRBJ1-2; D is possibly TRBD1 (5 bases). The read comes to an end 3 residues before the CDR3 does, leaving the germline J gene to fill in the end. Germline V gene data show CDR1 as LNHDA and CDR2 as SQIVND (reference sequence). V dropped 6 bases and J dropped 4 bases, with 15 bases sitting between them. The CDR3 length is 14 residues.

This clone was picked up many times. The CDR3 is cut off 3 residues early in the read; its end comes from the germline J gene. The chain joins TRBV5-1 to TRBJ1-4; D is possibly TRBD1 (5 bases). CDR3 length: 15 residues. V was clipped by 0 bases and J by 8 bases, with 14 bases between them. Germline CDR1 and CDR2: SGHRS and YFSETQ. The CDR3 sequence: CASSLDGKGVEKLFF. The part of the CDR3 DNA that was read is TGCGCCAGCAGCTTGGATGGGAAAGGGGTCGAAAAA.

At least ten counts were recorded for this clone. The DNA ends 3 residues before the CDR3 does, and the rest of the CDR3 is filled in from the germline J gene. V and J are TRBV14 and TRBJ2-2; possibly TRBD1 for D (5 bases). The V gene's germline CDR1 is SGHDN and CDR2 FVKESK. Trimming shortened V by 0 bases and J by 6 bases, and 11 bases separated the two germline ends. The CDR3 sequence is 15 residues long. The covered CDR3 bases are TGTGCCAGCAGCCAAGATCAGGGAAGGGCCGGGGAG. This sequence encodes CASSQDQGRAGE. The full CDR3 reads CASSQDQGRAGELFF.

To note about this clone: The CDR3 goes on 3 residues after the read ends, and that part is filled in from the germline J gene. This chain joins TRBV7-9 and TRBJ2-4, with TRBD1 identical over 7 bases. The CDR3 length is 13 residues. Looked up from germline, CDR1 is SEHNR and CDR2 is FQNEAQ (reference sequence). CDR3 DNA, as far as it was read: TGTGCCAGCAGTTTGGGACAGCAATATGGT. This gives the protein CASSLGQQYG. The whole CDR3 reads CASSLGQQYGQYF.

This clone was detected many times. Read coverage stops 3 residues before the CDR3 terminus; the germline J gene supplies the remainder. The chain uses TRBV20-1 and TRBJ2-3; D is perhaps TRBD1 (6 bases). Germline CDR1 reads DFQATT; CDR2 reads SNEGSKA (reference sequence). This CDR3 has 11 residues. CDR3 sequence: CSARDTVAQYF. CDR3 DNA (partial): TGCAGTGCTCGGGACACCGTTGCG.

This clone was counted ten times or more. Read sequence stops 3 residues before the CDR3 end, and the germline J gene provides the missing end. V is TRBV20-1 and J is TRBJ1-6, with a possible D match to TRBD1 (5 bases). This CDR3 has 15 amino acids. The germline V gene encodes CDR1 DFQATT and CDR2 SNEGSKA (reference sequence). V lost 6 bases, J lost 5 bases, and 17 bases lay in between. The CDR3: CSAHDRGINNSPLHF. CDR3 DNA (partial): TGCAGTGCGCACGACCGGGGGATTAATAATTCACCC.

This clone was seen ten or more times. The CDR3 DNA, read in part, is TGTGCCTGGACCCAAAACAGGGGGCGCAGGAACACTGAA. It translates to CAWTQNRGRRNTE. The full-length CDR3 reads as CAWTQNRGRRNTEAFF. V is TRBV30 and J is TRBJ1-1, with TRBD1 matching 9 bases. The CDR3 end falls 3 residues outside the read, so it is completed with the germline J gene. The germline V gene encodes CDR1 GTSNPN and CDR2 SVGIG (reference sequence). After removal of 4 bases from V and 1 base from J, the junction contained 10 bases not matched to a gene. The length of the CDR3 is 16 residues. The whole variable domain, filled in from reference TRBV30 and TRBJ1-1, reads SQTIHQWPATLVQPVGSPLSLECTVEGTSNPNLYWYRQAAGRGLQLLFYSVGIGQISSEVPQNLSASRPQDRQFILSSKKLLLSDSGFYLCAWTQNRGRRNTEAFFGQGTRLTVV.

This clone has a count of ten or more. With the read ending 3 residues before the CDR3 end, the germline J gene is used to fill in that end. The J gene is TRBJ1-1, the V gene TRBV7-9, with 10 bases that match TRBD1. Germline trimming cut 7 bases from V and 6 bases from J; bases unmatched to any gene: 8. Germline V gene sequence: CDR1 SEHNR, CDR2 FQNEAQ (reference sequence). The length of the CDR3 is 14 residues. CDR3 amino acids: CASTQTGGASEAFF. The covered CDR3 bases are TGTGCCAGCACCCAGACAGGGGGCGCCTCTGAA.

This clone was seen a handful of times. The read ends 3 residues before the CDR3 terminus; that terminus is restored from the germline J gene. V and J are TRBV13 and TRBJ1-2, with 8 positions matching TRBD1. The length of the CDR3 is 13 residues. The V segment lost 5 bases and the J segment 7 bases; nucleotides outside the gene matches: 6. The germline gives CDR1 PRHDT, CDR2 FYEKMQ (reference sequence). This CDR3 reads CASSRGQGSGYTF. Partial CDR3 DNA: TGTGCCAGCAGCCGAGGACAGGGTTCTGGC.